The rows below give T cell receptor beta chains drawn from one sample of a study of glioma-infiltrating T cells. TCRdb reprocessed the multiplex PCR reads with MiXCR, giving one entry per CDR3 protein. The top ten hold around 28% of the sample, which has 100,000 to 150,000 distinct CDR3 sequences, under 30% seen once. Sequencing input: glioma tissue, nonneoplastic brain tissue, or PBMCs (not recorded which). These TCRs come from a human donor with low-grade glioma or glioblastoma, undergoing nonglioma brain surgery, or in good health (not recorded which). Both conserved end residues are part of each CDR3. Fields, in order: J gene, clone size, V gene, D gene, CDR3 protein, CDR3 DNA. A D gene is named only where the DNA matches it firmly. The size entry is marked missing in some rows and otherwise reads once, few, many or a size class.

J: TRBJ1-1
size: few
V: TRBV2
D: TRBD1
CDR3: CASSRDRGATEAFF
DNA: TGTGCCAGCAGCCGCGACAGGGGAGCCACTGAAGCTTTCTTT

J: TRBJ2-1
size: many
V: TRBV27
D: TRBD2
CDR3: CASRSLAGGNNEQFF
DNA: TGTGCCAGCAGGTCCCTAGCGGGGGGGAACAATGAGCAGTTCTTC

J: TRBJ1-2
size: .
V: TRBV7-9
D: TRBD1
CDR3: CASSPGTDSNYGYTF
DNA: TGTGCCAGCAGCCCCGGGACAGACTCAAACTATGGCTACACCTTC

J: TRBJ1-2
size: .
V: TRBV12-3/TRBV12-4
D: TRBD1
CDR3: CASSDSGQAASYGYTF
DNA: TGTGCCAGCAGTGACTCGGGACAGGCTGCATCCTATGGCTACACCTTC

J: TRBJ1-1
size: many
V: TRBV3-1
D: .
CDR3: CASSQRNTEAFF
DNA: TGTGCCAGCAGCCAAAGGAACACTGAAGCTTTCTTT

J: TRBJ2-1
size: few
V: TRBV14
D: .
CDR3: CASSQDYYNEQFF
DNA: TGTGCCAGCAGCCAAGACTACTACAATGAGCAGTTCTTC

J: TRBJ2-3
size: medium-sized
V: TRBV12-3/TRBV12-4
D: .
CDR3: CASSAHRNLQTDTQYF
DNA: TGTGCCAGCAGTGCCCACAGAAATCTACAGACAGATACGCAGTATTTT

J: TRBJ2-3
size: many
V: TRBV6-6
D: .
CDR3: CASSYKGLDTQYF
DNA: TGTGCCAGCAGTTACAAAGGGTTGGATACGCAGTATTTT

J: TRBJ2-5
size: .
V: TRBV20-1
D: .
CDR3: CSAGANRDLGETQYF
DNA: TGCAGTGCTGGAGCTAACCGGGACTTAGGAGAGACCCAGTACTTC

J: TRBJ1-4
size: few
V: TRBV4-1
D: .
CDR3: CASSQDRKLFF
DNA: TGCGCCAGCAGCCAAGATAGAAAACTGTTTTTT

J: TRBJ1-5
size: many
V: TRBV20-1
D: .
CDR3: CSAPPQGLSQPQHF
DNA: TGCAGTGCTCCCCCCCAGGGGCTAAGTCAGCCCCAGCATTTT

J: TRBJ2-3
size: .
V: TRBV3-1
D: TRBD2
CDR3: CASSRQTSGGKDTQYF
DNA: TGTGCCAGCAGCCGTCAGACTAGCGGGGGGAAAGATACGCAGTATTTT

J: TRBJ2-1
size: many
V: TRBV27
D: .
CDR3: CASRTYGYNEQFF
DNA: TGTGCCAGCAGGACATATGGGTACAATGAGCAGTTCTTC

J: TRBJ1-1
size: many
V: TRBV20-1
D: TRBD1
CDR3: CSARALTRGPGTKAFF
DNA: TGCAGTGCTAGAGCCCTTACCAGGGGGCCTGGGACTAAAGCTTTCTTT

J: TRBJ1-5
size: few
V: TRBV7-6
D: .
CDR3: CASSHRGANQPQHF
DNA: TGTGCCAGCAGCCACCGGGGGGCCAATCAGCCCCAGCATTTT

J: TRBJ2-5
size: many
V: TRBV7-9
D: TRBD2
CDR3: CASSQHRGSGGETQYF
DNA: TGTGCCAGCAGCCAACACCGAGGGAGCGGGGGAGAGACCCAGTACTTC

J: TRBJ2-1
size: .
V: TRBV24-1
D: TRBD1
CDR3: CATSDPRTGPSDNEQFF
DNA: TGTGCCACCAGTGATCCCCGGACAGGACCTTCCGACAATGAGCAGTTCTTC

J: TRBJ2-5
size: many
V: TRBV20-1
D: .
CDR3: CSAGGTPQETQYF
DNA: TGCAGTGCGGGTGGGACACCCCAAGAGACCCAGTACTTC

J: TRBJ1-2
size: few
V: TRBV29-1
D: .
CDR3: CSVPSRFDYGYTF
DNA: TGCAGCGTTCCCAGTCGGTTCGACTATGGCTACACCTTC

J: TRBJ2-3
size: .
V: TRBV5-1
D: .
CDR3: CASSRGPSTDTQYF
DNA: TGCGCCAGCAGCAGGGGACCGAGCACAGATACGCAGTATTTT

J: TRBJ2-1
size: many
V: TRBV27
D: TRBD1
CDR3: CASSLMTGGVDEQFF
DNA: TGTGCCAGCAGTTTAATGACAGGGGGCGTGGATGAGCAGTTCTTC

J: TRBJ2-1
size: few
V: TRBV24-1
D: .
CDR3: CATSDLYSPHYNEQFF
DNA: TGTGCCACCAGTGATTTGTACAGCCCCCACTACAATGAGCAGTTCTTC

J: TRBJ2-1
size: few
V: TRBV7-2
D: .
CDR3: CASSYPNYNEQFF
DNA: TGTGCCAGCAGCTATCCTAACTACAATGAGCAGTTCTTC

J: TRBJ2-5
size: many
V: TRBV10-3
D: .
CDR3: CAIRASQETQYF
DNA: TGTGCCATCAGGGCCAGCCAAGAGACCCAGTACTTC

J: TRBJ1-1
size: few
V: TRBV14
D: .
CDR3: CASSQSGMNTEAFF
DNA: TGTGCCAGCAGCCAATCAGGAATGAACACTGAAGCTTTCTTT

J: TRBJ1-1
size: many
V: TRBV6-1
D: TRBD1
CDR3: CASSRGQAAWPFF
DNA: TGTGCCAGCAGTCGGGGACAGGCCGCTTGGCCTTTCTTT

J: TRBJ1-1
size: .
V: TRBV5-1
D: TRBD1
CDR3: CASSLNRDRVSDTEAFF
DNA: TGCGCCAGCAGCTTGAACCGGGACAGGGTGTCGGACACTGAAGCTTTCTTT

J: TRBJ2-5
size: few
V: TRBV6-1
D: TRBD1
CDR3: CASSGTGAQETQYF
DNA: TGTGCCAGCAGTGGGACAGGCGCTCAAGAGACCCAGTACTTC

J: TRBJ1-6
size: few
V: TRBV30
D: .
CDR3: CALPPLHF
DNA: TGTGCCCTGCCACCCCTCCACTTT

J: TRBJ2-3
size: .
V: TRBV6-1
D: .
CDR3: CASSEASSIWNTDTQYF
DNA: TGTGCCAGCAGTGAAGCTAGCTCGATTTGGAACACAGATACGCAGTATTTT

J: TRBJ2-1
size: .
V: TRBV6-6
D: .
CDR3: CFSGRYNEQFF
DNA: TGTTTTTCTGGGCGATACAATGAGCAGTTCTTC